This T cell receptor beta chain derives from a study of blood T cell repertoires in COVID-19. Using immunoSEQ multiplex PCR, the repertoire was profiled, and TCRdb retains in-frame clones only, with some absent. This sample has more than 55,000 clones, with 90% found just once. The CDR3 contains 12 residues. CDR1 is SQVTM and CDR2 is ANQGSEA in the germline V gene. Trimming removed 7 bases from V and 2 bases from J, with 11 bases in between. This sequence originates from an elderly man with acute or convalescent COVID-19. The chain recombines TRBV29-1 with TRBJ1-2, with D perhaps matching TRBD1 (6 bases). Sample: peripheral blood. The CDR3 spells CSAGTSNYGYTF. The DNA for the CDR3 is TGCAGCGCTGGGACATCAAACTATGGCTACACCTTC. The entire variable domain, with the rest obtained from reference TRBV29-1 and TRBJ1-2, is as follows: SAVISQKPSRDICQRGTSLTIQCQVDSQVTMMFWYRQQPGQSLTLIATANQGSEATYESGFVIDKFPISRPNLTFSTLTVSNMSPEDSSIYLCSAGTSNYGYTFGSGTRLTVV.